The present TCR beta chain was sequenced within a study of T cell repertoires in cytomegalovirus infection (dated by TCRdb to the late 2010s). At the level of the whole study: The HLA type of each donor mattered for the analysis, because public TCR beta signatures pointed to carriage of CMV infection along with the matching HLA type.

This clonotype has at least ten counts. The clone's antigen remains unknown. Within one base of it there is no much larger clone, and no base qualities were kept. Sequencing was carried out with an Illumina HiSeq 1500. Using fastp trimming at Q25 and MiXCR clonotype assembly, TCRdb reanalyzed the public sequencing data and kept in-frame beta chains. One record per CDR3 amino acid sequence lists the most common genes and DNA. This sample is represented by about 240,000 distinct CDR3 sequences; under 8.5% of them were singletons. The top ten clonotypes cover about 6.5% of the sample. The paper's findings and limits, for the study overall: Cumulative frequency of public TCR beta family members discriminated carriers of CMV infection plus the relevant HLA type in this cohort and an independent approximately 370-donor cohort. The ex vivo response was dominated by HLA-C-restricted CMV-specific TCR beta clonotypes, which also provided the single most frequent clonotype in two of eight donors.

V and J lose 1 base and 0 bases, and a span of 9 bases separates them. The CDR3 runs 15 residues from the cysteine to the phenylalanine. Only CDR3 DNA is held: 45 bases, read in frame from base 1. In the germline V gene, CDR1 corresponds to LGHNA and CDR2 to YSLEER. The V and J genes are TRBV4-3 and TRBJ1-1; TRBD1 is a weak D gene call, 5 bases matching. The sample taken for sequencing was PBMCs. This TCR was sampled from a human donor in good health (CMV status not recorded). Some clones in this sample may be carry-over from other donors' samples. The CDR3 region: CASSQGDRLNTEAFF. The nucleotide sequence reads as follows: TGCGCCAGCAGCCAAGGGGACCGGCTGAACACTGAAGCTTTCTTT.